These 11 T cell receptor beta chains came from one sample sequenced in a study of shared clonotypes between healthy human individuals. TCRdb keeps only in-frame clones here, not all; method: immunoSEQ multiplex PCR. This table holds about 1.1 million clones, roughly 80% found once. The sample was memory CD4+ T cells from PBMCs. Subset in this sample: CD45RA-negative fraction. The receptors were sampled from a man aged 18 to 29 in good health. Some clones in this sample may be carry-over from other donors' samples.

The chain joins TRBV18 to TRBJ2-7; D is perhaps TRBD1 or TRBD2 (6 bases each). The V gene lost 6 bases and the J gene lost 1 base, with 16 bases spanning the gap. From germline, CDR1 is KGHSH and CDR2 LQKENI. The CDR3 length is 15 residues. CDR3 amino acids: CASSLGGAGSYEQYF. CDR3 DNA sequence: TGTGCCAGCTCCCTCGGGGGCGCGGGATCCTACGAGCAGTACTTC.

The chain employs TRBV4-1 and TRBJ1-4, with D unresolved. V shed 0 bases and J shed 2 bases, with 10 bases lying between them. From germline, CDR1 is MGHRA and CDR2 YSYEKL. There are 16 residues in the CDR3. The CDR3 is CASSQDMGSTNEKLFF. In nucleotides, the CDR3 is TGCGCCAGCAGCCAAGATATGGGTTCGACTAATGAAAAACTGTTTTTT.

The chain combines TRBV5-6 with TRBJ1-1; D is ambiguous. The V end was cut by 2 bases, the J end by 0 bases, with 14 bases between. Germline CDR1 and CDR2: SGHDT and YYEEEE. The CDR3 extends over 16 amino acids. The CDR3 loop reads CASSLLARSMNTEAFF. CDR3 in DNA: TGTGCCAGCAGCTTATTGGCCAGATCCATGAACACTGAAGCTTTCTTT.

The chain uses TRBV14 and TRBJ2-3, with D unresolved. Trimming removed 4 bases from V and 1 base from J, with 12 bases in between. The germline V gene has CDR1 SGHDN and CDR2 FVKESK. This CDR3 is 15 amino acids long. CDR3 sequence: CASSPLGAGTDTQYF. CDR3 sequence (DNA): TGTGCCAGCAGCCCCCTCGGCGCGGGCACAGATACGCAGTATTTT.

The V and J genes are TRBV4-3 and TRBJ2-7; D is perhaps TRBD1 or TRBD2 (5 bases each). Germline V gene data show CDR1 as LGHNA and CDR2 as YSLEER. V was cut by 1 base and J by 7 bases, with 14 bases left in between. The CDR3 is 14 residues long. The CDR3 sequence is CASSQGGSGWEQYF. The CDR3 DNA follows: TGCGCCAGCAGCCAAGGGGGGTCGGGTTGGGAGCAGTACTTC.

With regard to this clone: Other DNA sequences in this specimen translate into the identical CDR3. V gene TRBV9 combines with J gene TRBJ2-1; tentatively, D is TRBD2 (5 bases). CDR1 is SGDLS and CDR2 is YYNGEE in the germline V gene. Trimming removed 6 bases from V and 0 bases from J, with 13 bases in between. There are 15 residues in the CDR3. The CDR3 coding sequence is TGTGCCAGCACCCCTTCTGGGAGCTCCTACAATGAGCAGTTCTTC. Amino acids: CASTPSGSSYNEQFF.

On this clone itself: A much larger clone lies a single base off, so this may be a read error. This specimen includes other DNA sequences encoding the same CDR3. The chain carries TRBV6-5 and TRBJ1-1; no firm D call. The V and J ends lost 0 bases and 1 base respectively, with 6 bases between them. CDR1 and CDR2 from the germline V gene are MNHEY and SVGAGI. CDR3 length: 14 amino acids. Here the CDR3 reads CASSYSTGNTEAFF. CDR3 coding DNA: TGTGCCAGCAGTTACTCGACTGGGAACACTGAAGCTTTCTTT.

The CDR3 DNA reads TGTGCCAGCAGCGGGGACAGGACCTCCTACGAGCAGTACTTC. It codes for CASSGDRTSYEQYF. The V gene is TRBV6-1, the J gene TRBJ2-7, with 8 positions matching TRBD1. V dropped 6 bases and J dropped 0; count of bases not matched to a gene: 4. The CDR3 is 14 amino acids. The V gene's germline CDR1 is MNHNS and CDR2 SASEGT.

The chain's CDR3 is CASTPVVGGREQYF. The CDR3 nucleotides are TGTGCCAGCACACCCGTGGTTGGGGGCAGGGAGCAGTACTTC. The V gene is TRBV27, the J gene TRBJ2-7, with a possible D match to TRBD1 (6 bases). This CDR3 has 14 residues. Germline values: CDR1 MNHEY, CDR2 SMNVEV (reference sequence). Trimming removed 7 bases from V and 7 bases from J, with 20 bases in between.

V gene TRBV6-1 combines with J gene TRBJ2-3; D is perhaps TRBD1 or TRBD2 (5 bases each). Trimming took 6 bases from V and 6 from J, leaving 13 bases between them. CDR1 is MNHNS, CDR2 SASEGT, per germline. The CDR3 spans 13 residues. The CDR3 is CASRAGGSDTQYF. In DNA, the CDR3 is TGTGCCAGCAGGGCTGGGGGATCCGATACGCAGTATTTT.

As for this clone: Distinct nucleotide sequences in the sample also encode this CDR3. The chain employs TRBV7-2 and TRBJ2-3; 7 bases fit TRBD1. Germline CDR1 and CDR2: SGHTA and FQGNSA. The length of the CDR3 is 12 residues. With V trimmed by 5 bases and J by 4 bases, 0 bases remained unmatched. The CDR3 loop is CASSQGADTQYF. CDR3 DNA sequence: TGTGCCAGCAGCCAGGGGGCAGATACGCAGTATTTT. The full variable domain, completed using reference TRBV7-2 and TRBJ2-3, is GAGVSQSPSNKVTEKGKDVELRCDPISGHTALYWYRQSLGQGLEFLIYFQGNSAPDKSGLPSDRFSAERTGGSVSTLTIQRTQQEDSAVYLCASSQGADTQYFGPGTRLTVL.